This TCR beta chain was found in a study of T cells in localized non-small cell lung cancer. Generated by immunoSEQ multiplex PCR, the TCRdb table keeps only in-frame clones and is missing some. The sample shows approximately 33,000 clones, 85% to 95% of them seen only once. The germline V gene has CDR1 SGHAT and CDR2 FQDESV (reference sequence). The CDR3 loop spans 16 amino acids. V shed 6 bases, J shed 4 bases, and the junction held 10 bases outside the gene matches. The sequences come from peripheral blood, collected before any cancer treatment. This chain uses TRBV11-1 with TRBJ1-1; 11 nucleotides agree with TRBD1. The sequence came from a female donor over 55 with stage I lung adenocarcinoma. The CDR3 reads CASRKGGTGGSTEAFF. The DNA of the CDR3 is TGTGCCAGCAGGAAAGGGGGGACAGGGGGGAGCACTGAAGCTTTCTTT.